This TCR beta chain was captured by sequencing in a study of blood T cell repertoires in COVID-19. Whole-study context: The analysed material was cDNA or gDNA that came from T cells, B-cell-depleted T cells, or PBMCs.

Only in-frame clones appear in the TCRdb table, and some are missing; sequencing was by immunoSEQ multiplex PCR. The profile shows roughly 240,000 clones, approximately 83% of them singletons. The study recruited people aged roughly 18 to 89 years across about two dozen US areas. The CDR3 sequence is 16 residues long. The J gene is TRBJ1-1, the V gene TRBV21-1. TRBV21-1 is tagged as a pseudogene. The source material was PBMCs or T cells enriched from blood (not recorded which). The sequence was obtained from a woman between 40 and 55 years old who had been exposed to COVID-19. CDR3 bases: TGTGCCAGCAGTTCGAGGCGGGAGGGTATGGGCACTGAAGCTTTCTTT. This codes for CASSSRREGMGTEAFF.